The rows below give T cell receptor beta chains drawn from one sample of a study of cytomegalovirus exposure and HLA in healthy donors. Here immunoSEQ multiplex PCR was the method, and the copy in TCRdb shows in-frame clones only, minus some. The table shows about 140,000 clones, with 78% occurring only once. Sequencing was done on a sample of PBMCs. Receptors were obtained from a woman between 18 and 29 years old in good health and CMV-seropositive. CDR3s include the opening cysteine and the closing phenylalanine or tryptophan. The order of the fields is J gene, D gene, clone size, V gene, CDR3 DNA, CDR3 protein. The D gene is left open where the match is weak. Size is omitted from some rows. Given values are once, few, many or a class for expanded clones.

j_call: TRBJ2-3
d_call: NA
clone_size: NA
v_call: TRBV5-6
cdr3_nt: TGTGCCAGCAGCTTGGTCTTCTTAACCGGTAGCACAGATACGCAGTATTTT
cdr3_aa: CASSLVFLTGSTDTQYF

j_call: TRBJ1-1
d_call: NA
clone_size: few
v_call: TRBV25-1
cdr3_nt: TGTGCCAGCAGTGAATCGCTAGGTTTCATTACTGAAGCTTTCTTT
cdr3_aa: CASSESLGFITEAFF

j_call: TRBJ2-7
d_call: NA
clone_size: NA
v_call: TRBV6-6
cdr3_nt: TGTGCCAGCAGCACTACGGCCGGCTATACCTACGAGCAGTACTTC
cdr3_aa: CASSTTAGYTYEQYF

j_call: TRBJ2-2
d_call: NA
clone_size: NA
v_call: TRBV4-1
cdr3_nt: TGCGCCAGCAGCCAAGAAGAGGGCAGGTCTGGCGGGGAGCTGTTTTTT
cdr3_aa: CASSQEEGRSGGELFF

j_call: TRBJ1-2
d_call: TRBD1
clone_size: NA
v_call: TRBV28
cdr3_nt: TGTGCCAGCAGAATCCAACAGGGGTCCAACTATGGCTACACCTTC
cdr3_aa: CASRIQQGSNYGYTF

j_call: TRBJ2-1
d_call: TRBD1
clone_size: NA
v_call: TRBV5-1
cdr3_nt: TGCGCCAGCAGCCCCGGACAGGGGGCATTCTATGAGCAGTTCTTC
cdr3_aa: CASSPGQGAFYEQFF

j_call: TRBJ2-2
d_call: NA
clone_size: NA
v_call: TRBV6-4
cdr3_nt: TGTGCCAGCAGTGTCGACTTATCTACCGGGGAGCTGTTTTTT
cdr3_aa: CASSVDLSTGELFF

j_call: TRBJ2-7
d_call: TRBD1
clone_size: NA
v_call: TRBV5-1
cdr3_nt: TGCGCCAGCCGGACGGGACAGGGGGTATACGAGCAGTACTTC
cdr3_aa: CASRTGQGVYEQYF

j_call: TRBJ1-1
d_call: TRBD1
clone_size: NA
v_call: TRBV6-5
cdr3_nt: TGTGCCAGCAACAACAGGGGGCACACTGAAGCTTTCTTT
cdr3_aa: CASNNRGHTEAFF

j_call: TRBJ1-2
d_call: NA
clone_size: NA
v_call: TRBV7-9
cdr3_nt: TGTGCCAGCACCCTACCGGGAAATGGCTACACCTTC
cdr3_aa: CASTLPGNGYTF

j_call: TRBJ1-2
d_call: NA
clone_size: NA
v_call: TRBV4-1
cdr3_nt: TGCGCCAGCAGCCAAGTAACCGGGGAGGTCTATGGCTACACCTTC
cdr3_aa: CASSQVTGEVYGYTF

j_call: TRBJ1-6
d_call: NA
clone_size: few
v_call: TRBV4-3
cdr3_nt: TGCGCCAGCAGCCAAGATCCGGGAGGGAATTCACCCCTCCACTTT
cdr3_aa: CASSQDPGGNSPLHF

j_call: TRBJ1-4
d_call: NA
clone_size: NA
v_call: TRBV7-9
cdr3_nt: TGTGCCAGCAGCCCCCTCGGACAAGCGAATGAAAAACTGTTTTTT
cdr3_aa: CASSPLGQANEKLFF

j_call: TRBJ2-2
d_call: TRBD1
clone_size: NA
v_call: TRBV6-4
cdr3_nt: TGTGCCGGGACAGCGAACACCGGGGAGCTGTTTTTT
cdr3_aa: CAGTANTGELFF

j_call: TRBJ2-3
d_call: NA
clone_size: NA
v_call: TRBV6-6
cdr3_nt: TGTGCCAGCAGTTGGGCCTTGACAGATACGCAGTATTTT
cdr3_aa: CASSWALTDTQYF

j_call: TRBJ1-1
d_call: NA
clone_size: once
v_call: TRBV9
cdr3_nt: TGTGCCAGCAGCGTAGGACCCGGGGGATCCACTGAAGCTTTCTTT
cdr3_aa: CASSVGPGGSTEAFF

j_call: TRBJ2-1
d_call: NA
clone_size: few
v_call: TRBV7-5
cdr3_nt: TGTGTCAGAAGCTTAGATTGGGGGGGCTCCTACAATGAGCAGTTCTTC
cdr3_aa: CVRSLDWGGSYNEQFF

j_call: TRBJ1-6
d_call: TRBD1
clone_size: NA
v_call: TRBV5-1
cdr3_nt: TGCGCCAGCAGTCCTATCGGGACAGATAGTTACAATTCACCCCTCCACTTT
cdr3_aa: CASSPIGTDSYNSPLHF

j_call: TRBJ1-3
d_call: NA
clone_size: NA
v_call: TRBV6-1
cdr3_nt: TGTGCCAGCAGTGAATTGGACAACTACTCTGGAAACACCATATATTTT
cdr3_aa: CASSELDNYSGNTIYF

j_call: TRBJ2-1
d_call: TRBD2
clone_size: few
v_call: TRBV4-1
cdr3_nt: TGCGCCAGCAGCCACCCGGGACTAGCGGGGGGGGCCGGGTACAATGAGCAGTTCTTC
cdr3_aa: CASSHPGLAGGAGYNEQFF

j_call: TRBJ1-1
d_call: TRBD1
clone_size: NA
v_call: TRBV7-8
cdr3_nt: TGTGCCAGCAGCCCCGGACAGGGCAATGATGAAGCTTTCTTT
cdr3_aa: CASSPGQGNDEAFF

j_call: TRBJ2-3
d_call: TRBD2
clone_size: NA
v_call: TRBV11-2
cdr3_nt: TGTGCCAGCAGCTTAGTCCGACCGGGGGGTGATACGCAGTATTTT
cdr3_aa: CASSLVRPGGDTQYF

j_call: TRBJ1-6
d_call: NA
clone_size: NA
v_call: TRBV2
cdr3_nt: TGTGCCAGCAAAATGGGAGACGACGGTAATTCACCCCTCCACTTT
cdr3_aa: CASKMGDDGNSPLHF

j_call: TRBJ2-4
d_call: NA
clone_size: NA
v_call: TRBV7-2
cdr3_nt: TGTGCCAGCAGCTTAGGAGCAACCCGGACAATAGACATTCAGTACTTC
cdr3_aa: CASSLGATRTIDIQYF

j_call: TRBJ2-7
d_call: TRBD1
clone_size: NA
v_call: TRBV4-1
cdr3_nt: TGCGCCAGCAGCCAACCGGGACAGGGGAAATCCTACGAGCAGTACTTC
cdr3_aa: CASSQPGQGKSYEQYF

j_call: TRBJ1-5
d_call: NA
clone_size: NA
v_call: TRBV5-4
cdr3_nt: TGTGCCAGCAGCTTGTGGGGGGATAGCAATCAGCCCCAGCATTTT
cdr3_aa: CASSLWGDSNQPQHF

j_call: TRBJ2-2
d_call: NA
clone_size: NA
v_call: TRBV5-1
cdr3_nt: TGCGCCAGCAGCTCGGGACAGAACACCGGGGAGCTGTTTTTT
cdr3_aa: CASSSGQNTGELFF

j_call: TRBJ2-3
d_call: NA
clone_size: NA
v_call: TRBV29-1
cdr3_nt: TGCAGCGCTTACACAGATACGCAGTATTTT
cdr3_aa: CSAYTDTQYF

j_call: TRBJ2-6
d_call: TRBD1
clone_size: NA
v_call: TRBV15
cdr3_nt: TGTGCCACCAAAACAGGGGGCGCTGGGGCCAACGTCCTGACTTTC
cdr3_aa: CATKTGGAGANVLTF

j_call: TRBJ1-3
d_call: NA
clone_size: NA
v_call: TRBV6-5
cdr3_nt: TGTGCCAGCGCAGTCGTCCCGGGTGGAAACACCATATATTTT
cdr3_aa: CASAVVPGGNTIYF

j_call: TRBJ1-3
d_call: NA
clone_size: NA
v_call: TRBV5-1
cdr3_nt: TGCGCCAGCAGCCCCCTTTCAATCGCCAGGTCTGGAAACACCATATATTTT
cdr3_aa: CASSPLSIARSGNTIYF

j_call: TRBJ1-6
d_call: NA
clone_size: NA
v_call: TRBV7-2
cdr3_nt: TGTGCCAGCAGCTTAGGTCGGGTCAGCGGGAATTCACCCCTCCACTTT
cdr3_aa: CASSLGRVSGNSPLHF

j_call: TRBJ1-2
d_call: NA
clone_size: NA
v_call: TRBV6-5
cdr3_nt: TGTGCCAGCAGTTATTCAGGGGCCGGTGGCTACACCTTC
cdr3_aa: CASSYSGAGGYTF

j_call: TRBJ2-7
d_call: NA
clone_size: few
v_call: TRBV6-6
cdr3_nt: TGTGCCAGCAGTGAGAAGGAGACCTACGAGCAGTACTTC
cdr3_aa: CASSEKETYEQYF

j_call: TRBJ1-2
d_call: TRBD1
clone_size: few
v_call: TRBV2
cdr3_nt: TGTGCCAGCAGTCCCCGGGACAGGGGAGTACGCGGCTACACCTTC
cdr3_aa: CASSPRDRGVRGYTF

j_call: TRBJ2-2
d_call: NA
clone_size: NA
v_call: TRBV7-6
cdr3_nt: TGTGCCAGCAGCCCCCGTGAGGACGGGGAGCTGTTTTTT
cdr3_aa: CASSPREDGELFF

j_call: TRBJ2-3
d_call: TRBD2
clone_size: NA
v_call: TRBV28
cdr3_nt: TGTGCCAGCAGTCCGCGGGGGGCGTATCCAGATACGCAGTATTTT
cdr3_aa: CASSPRGAYPDTQYF

j_call: TRBJ2-1
d_call: NA
clone_size: NA
v_call: TRBV10-3
cdr3_nt: TGTGCCATCAGTGAGCTAAATGAGCAGTTCTTC
cdr3_aa: CAISELNEQFF

j_call: TRBJ2-4
d_call: NA
clone_size: NA
v_call: TRBV7-9
cdr3_nt: TGTGCCAGCAGCTTAGCGACGGGAGGGGGCTCCTCCAAAAACATTCAGTACTTC
cdr3_aa: CASSLATGGGSSKNIQYF

j_call: TRBJ2-2
d_call: TRBD2
clone_size: NA
v_call: TRBV10-2
cdr3_nt: TGCGCCAGCAGGGTAGCGGGGGGGAGTAACACCGGGGAGCTGTTTTTT
cdr3_aa: CASRVAGGSNTGELFF

j_call: TRBJ2-1
d_call: TRBD2
clone_size: NA
v_call: TRBV5-1
cdr3_nt: TGCGCCAGCAGCTTGGGGACTAGCGGGGGGTACAATGAGCAGTTCTTC
cdr3_aa: CASSLGTSGGYNEQFF

j_call: TRBJ2-4
d_call: TRBD2
clone_size: NA
v_call: TRBV7-9
cdr3_nt: TGTGCCAGCAGCCCAGGACTAGCGGGGCAGTACTTC
cdr3_aa: CASSPGLAGQYF

j_call: TRBJ2-1
d_call: NA
clone_size: NA
v_call: TRBV2
cdr3_nt: TGTGCCAGCAGTGTGGAATCGACAGGTTTCAATGAGCAGTTCTTC
cdr3_aa: CASSVESTGFNEQFF

j_call: TRBJ1-6
d_call: NA
clone_size: NA
v_call: TRBV2
cdr3_nt: TGTGCCAGCAGTGAAGGGGGGCTCAGGGGAGCTTATAATTCACCCCTCCACTTT
cdr3_aa: CASSEGGLRGAYNSPLHF

j_call: TRBJ1-2
d_call: TRBD1
clone_size: NA
v_call: TRBV6-1
cdr3_nt: TGTGCCAGCAGCCTGAAAGGCAGGGGGGCGGCGGGCTACACCTTC
cdr3_aa: CASSLKGRGAAGYTF

j_call: TRBJ1-5
d_call: NA
clone_size: NA
v_call: TRBV28
cdr3_nt: TGTGCCAGCAGTACACCCGGATGGGGCCGGCAAGGGCAGCCCCAGCATTTT
cdr3_aa: CASSTPGWGRQGQPQHF

j_call: TRBJ1-3
d_call: TRBD1
clone_size: few
v_call: TRBV5-6
cdr3_nt: TGTGCCAGCAGCCGTCCCGGGACAGGGACGGCTGGCACCATATATTTT
cdr3_aa: CASSRPGTGTAGTIYF

j_call: TRBJ1-1
d_call: TRBD1
clone_size: NA
v_call: TRBV7-9
cdr3_nt: TGTGCCAGCAGCCTTACCGACAGGGGACCTCCTGAAGCTTTCTTT
cdr3_aa: CASSLTDRGPPEAFF

j_call: TRBJ2-3
d_call: TRBD1
clone_size: NA
v_call: TRBV12-5
cdr3_nt: TGTGCTAGTGGTTTGGGTTACAGGGGGGACACAGATACGCAGTATTTT
cdr3_aa: CASGLGYRGDTDTQYF

j_call: TRBJ2-4
d_call: NA
clone_size: NA
v_call: TRBV4-1
cdr3_nt: TGCGCCAGCAGCCCAGAAGGGGGATTAGCCAAAAACATTCAGTACTTC
cdr3_aa: CASSPEGGLAKNIQYF

j_call: TRBJ1-2
d_call: NA
clone_size: NA
v_call: TRBV6-1
cdr3_nt: TGTGCCAGCACCACCCAACAGGGATTCTATGGCTACACCTTC
cdr3_aa: CASTTQQGFYGYTF

j_call: TRBJ2-7
d_call: TRBD1
clone_size: NA
v_call: TRBV6-1
cdr3_nt: TGTGCCTCTCCGGGACAGGGTTACGAGCAGTACTTC
cdr3_aa: CASPGQGYEQYF

j_call: TRBJ2-1
d_call: TRBD1
clone_size: NA
v_call: TRBV19
cdr3_nt: TGTGCCAGTAGTTTGGGACAGGGGCCGTCCTACAATGAGCAGTTCTTC
cdr3_aa: CASSLGQGPSYNEQFF

j_call: TRBJ2-7
d_call: TRBD2
clone_size: NA
v_call: TRBV7-9
cdr3_nt: TGTGCCAGCAGCCCCGGACTAGCAACCTACGAGCAGTACTTC
cdr3_aa: CASSPGLATYEQYF

j_call: TRBJ1-2
d_call: NA
clone_size: NA
v_call: TRBV25-1
cdr3_nt: TGTGCCAGCAGGTCACCTGGACAAAACTATGGCTACACCTTC
cdr3_aa: CASRSPGQNYGYTF